There are many counts of the clone carrying this TCR beta chain. The data stem from a study of T cells in Graves' hyperthyroidism and ophthalmopathy. From roughly 9.2 ml of fresh peripheral blood, PBMCs were isolated. CDR3 size: 15 residues. V lost 6 bases and J lost 1, with 15 bases in between. Germline lookup yields CDR1 ENHRY and CDR2 SYGVKD. RNA transcripts were the template for amplifying TCR beta CDR3 regions. A set of HTBI primers served as the primers for a first-round RT-PCR of the TCR CDR3. From the multiplex PCR reads, TCRdb called clonotypes with MiXCR, one entry per CDR3 protein. The sample shows 37,000 or so distinct CDR3 sequences, around 56% of them seen only once.

The chain couples TRBV10-3 to TRBJ2-5; TRBD2 might be the D (6 bases). The sample was blood. The TCR comes from a man in his forties or fifties with Graves' ophthalmopathy. The CDR3 loop reads CAISPGGRLQETQYF. In DNA, the CDR3 is TGTGCCATCAGCCCCGGGGGTCGCCTCCAAGAGACCCAGTACTTC.